This T cell receptor beta chain was captured by sequencing in a study of blood T cell repertoires in COVID-19 (TCRdb year 2020). Describing the broader study: Recovered participants in ImmuneRACE Cohort 3 were defined as having two consecutive negative NP/OP PCR tests, clearance from a healthcare professional, or resolution of symptoms. The samples were drawn from two sources: the first 160 participants of the ongoing ImmuneRACE study, and 1,200 or so subjects contributed by 6 global collaborators. HLA class I and class II types, where available, came from metadata supplied by the sample provider rather than from assay-based typing. The prospective study material was composed of cDNA or gDNA derived from T cells, B-cell-depleted T cells, or PBMCs. Collaborator samples came from the United States, Italy and Spain and covered acute and convalescent phases of COVID-19. A freely available public database, intended as a resource for researchers studying the immune response to SARS-CoV-2, is where the repertoires were released. The dataset comprised deeply sampled blood TCRbeta repertoires from subjects exposed to, actively infected with, or recovered from COVID-19. Nearly every sample came with metadata listing a de-identified subject ID, COVID-19 status, age in years and sex.

Participants in the prospective study were enrolled through a virtual design, were aged roughly 18 to 90 years, and lived in under 25 United States geographic areas. In the prospective study, participants were assigned to cohorts based on the clinical history participants reported in a screening survey and a study questionnaire. Mobile phlebotomists in the prospective study collected whole blood, serum and a nasopharyngeal or oropharyngeal swab from every participant. Prospective study participants could optionally give additional blood draws and questionnaires over an approximately two-month period. Before DNA extraction, prospective study blood samples were shipped either frozen or at room temperature. There are 14 amino acids in the CDR3, from cysteine to phenylalanine inclusive. Only CDR3 DNA remains: 42 bases, in frame from the first base. The junction shows trimming of 8 bases on V and 6 bases on J, and the gene matches do not reach 9 bases of it. The germline V gene gives CDR1 as WSHSY and CDR2 as SAAADI.

TCRbeta CDR3 regions were amplified from genomic DNA by means of the immunoSEQ Assay, a bias-controlled multiplex PCR. In the authors' own workflow: Nucleated cell counts per sample were estimated from amplification of reference gene primers within the assay. To quantify the absolute abundance of each unique TCRbeta CDR3 rearrangement, sequence reads were collapsed and filtered. For each sample, productive Simpson clonality was calculated as the square root of Simpson's diversity index across productive rearrangements. TCRdb holds this immuneACCESS table with in-frame rearrangements only. Some clones are missing; in checked studies, unresolved V genes explain under half, and the rest has no known cause. V, J and clone size derive from that table, while D and trimming were established from the DNA sequence. This sample lists approximately 190,000 clones; 85% to 90% were detected once. The ten largest account for around 23% of the sample.

Overall study outcomes, separate from this receptor: Clinical and demographic metadata were provided uncurated, with the amount varying by source and participant.

About this clone itself: Its specific antigen is unknown. Within one base of it there is no much larger clone, and no base qualities were kept.

This receptor was taken from a woman aged 40 to 49 in a cohort exposed to, infected with or recovered from COVID-19 (not recorded which). The chain uses TRBV10-2 and TRBJ2-1; TRBD2 lines up with 8 middle nucleotides. Sequenced material: PBMCs or T cells enriched from blood (not recorded which). The CDR3 reads CASVGREGPNEQFF. The nucleotide sequence reads as follows: TGCGCCAGCGTGGGACGGGAGGGGCCCAATGAGCAGTTCTTC.